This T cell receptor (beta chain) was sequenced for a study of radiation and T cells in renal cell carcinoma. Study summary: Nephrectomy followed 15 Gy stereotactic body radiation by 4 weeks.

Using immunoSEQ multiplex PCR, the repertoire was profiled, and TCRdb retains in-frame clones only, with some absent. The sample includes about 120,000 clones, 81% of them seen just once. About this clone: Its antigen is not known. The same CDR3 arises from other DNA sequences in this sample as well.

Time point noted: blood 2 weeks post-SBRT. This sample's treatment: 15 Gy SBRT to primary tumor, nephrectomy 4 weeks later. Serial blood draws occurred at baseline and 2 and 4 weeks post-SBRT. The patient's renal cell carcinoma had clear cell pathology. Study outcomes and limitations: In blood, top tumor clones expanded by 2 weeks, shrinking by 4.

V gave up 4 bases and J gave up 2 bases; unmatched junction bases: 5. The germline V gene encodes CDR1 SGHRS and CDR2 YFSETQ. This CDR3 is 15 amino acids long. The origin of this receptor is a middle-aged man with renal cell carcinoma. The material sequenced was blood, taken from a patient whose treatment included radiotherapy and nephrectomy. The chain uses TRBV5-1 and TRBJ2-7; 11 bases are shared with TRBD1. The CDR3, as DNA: TGCGCCAGCAGCCTTCCGGGACAGGGGGCCTACGAGCAGTACTTC. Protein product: CASSLPGQGAYEQYF.